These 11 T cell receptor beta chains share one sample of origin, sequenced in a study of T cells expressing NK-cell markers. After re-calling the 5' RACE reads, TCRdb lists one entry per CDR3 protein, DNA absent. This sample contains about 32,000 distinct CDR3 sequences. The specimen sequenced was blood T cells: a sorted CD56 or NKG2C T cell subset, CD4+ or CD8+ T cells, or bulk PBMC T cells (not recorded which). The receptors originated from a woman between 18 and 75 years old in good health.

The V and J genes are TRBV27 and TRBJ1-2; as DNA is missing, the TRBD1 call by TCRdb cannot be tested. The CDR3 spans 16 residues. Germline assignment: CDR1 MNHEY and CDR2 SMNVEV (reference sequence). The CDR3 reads CASSLAGDTANYGYTF.

The CDR3 sequence is CASSSPWRGTSGSAQTQYF. This chain connects TRBV7-3 to TRBJ2-5; the D gene TCRdb calls, TRBD2, cannot be checked with no DNA. Germline CDR1 reads SGHTA; CDR2 reads FQGTGA. The CDR3 is made up of 19 amino acids. The entire variable domain, with the rest obtained from reference TRBV7-3 and TRBJ2-5, is as follows: GAGVSQTPSNKVTEKGKYVELRCDPISGHTALYWYRQSLGQGPEFLIYFQGTGAADDSGLPNDRFFAVRPEGSVSTLKIQRTERGDSAVYLCASSSPWRGTSGSAQTQYFGPGTRLLVL.

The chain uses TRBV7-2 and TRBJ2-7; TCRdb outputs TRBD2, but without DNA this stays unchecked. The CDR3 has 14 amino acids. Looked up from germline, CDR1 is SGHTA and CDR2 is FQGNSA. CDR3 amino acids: CASSRTLSGIEQYF.

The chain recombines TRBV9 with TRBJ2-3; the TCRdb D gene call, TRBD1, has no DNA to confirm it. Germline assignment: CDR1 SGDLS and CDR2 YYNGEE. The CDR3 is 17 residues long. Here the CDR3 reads CASSDSGTPRRPDTQYF.

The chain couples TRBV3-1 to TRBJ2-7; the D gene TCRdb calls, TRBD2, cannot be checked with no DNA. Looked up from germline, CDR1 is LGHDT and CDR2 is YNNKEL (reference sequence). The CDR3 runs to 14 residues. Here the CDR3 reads CASGNSGGTYEQYF.

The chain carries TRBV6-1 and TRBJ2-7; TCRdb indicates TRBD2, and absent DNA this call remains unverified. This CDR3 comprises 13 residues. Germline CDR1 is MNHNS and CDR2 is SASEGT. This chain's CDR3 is CASSGLASYEQYF.

The CDR3 here is CASSFAKGGYTDTQYF. The chain is built from TRBV7-9 and TRBJ2-3. CDR1 SEHNR and CDR2 FQNEAQ come from the germline V gene (reference sequence). The CDR3 is 16 residues long.

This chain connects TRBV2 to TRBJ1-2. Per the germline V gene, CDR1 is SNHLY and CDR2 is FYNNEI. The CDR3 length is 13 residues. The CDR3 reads CASSGGSIYGYTF.

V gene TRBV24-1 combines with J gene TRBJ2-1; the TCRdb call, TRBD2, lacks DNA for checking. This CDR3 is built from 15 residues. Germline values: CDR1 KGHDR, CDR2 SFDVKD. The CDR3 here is CATSDRRASHNEQFF.

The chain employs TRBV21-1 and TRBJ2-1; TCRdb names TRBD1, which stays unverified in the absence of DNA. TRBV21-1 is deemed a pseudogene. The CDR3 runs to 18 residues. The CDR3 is CASSKGRLEQGTYNEQFF.

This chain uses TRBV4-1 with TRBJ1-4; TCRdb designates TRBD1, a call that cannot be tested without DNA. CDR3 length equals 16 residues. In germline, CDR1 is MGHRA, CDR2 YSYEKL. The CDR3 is CASSQDQGEDTEKLFF.